One TCR beta chain is described in this entry. This record belongs to a study of blood T cells in healthy people across ages. RNA extraction gave at least 5 micrograms of total RNA per sample. The V gene end was trimmed by 4 bases and the J gene end by 7 bases; junction bases not matched to a gene: 9. CDR1 is MGHRA and CDR2 is YSYEKL in the germline V gene. This CDR3 has 14 amino acids. Next came a second PCR, run for about 7 to 12 cycles, which used a sample-barcoded 5' primer along with a J-beta primer mix. TCRdb re-derived calls from the 5' RACE reads in MiXCR, one entry per CDR3 protein. This table has 1.4 million to 1.5 million distinct CDR3 sequences, 42% appearing once.

Sequences were obtained from blood. The rearrangement uses TRBV4-1 and TRBJ1-1; 7 bases are a match to TRBD1. The clonotype was recovered from a woman younger than 30 in good health. The DNA for the CDR3 is TGCGCCAGCAGCCCAAACATCCGGGACAGTGAAGCTTTCTTT. This codes for CASSPNIRDSEAFF.